This T cell receptor beta chain was captured in a study of T-cell memory formation after mild COVID-19. Study at large: Each donor largely had its own TCR clusters. Study results and caveats: Specificity for SARS-CoV-2 was not confirmed among the second-wave clones peaking on day 37.

The 5'RACE method, run with constant-segment primers, produced TCR alpha and TCR beta cDNA libraries (carrying sample barcodes and UMIs). Each CDR3 protein is one row after TCRdb ran MiXCR on the 5' RACE reads. In the table there are a few hundred thousand distinct CDR3 sequences, roughly 21% of which are singletons. Comment on this clonotype: What it recognizes is unknown.

There are 11 residues in the CDR3. Trimming cost V 3 bases and J 6 bases, with 5 bases left between them. Germline V gives CDR1 SGHTA, CDR2 FQGNSA. This rearrangement joins TRBV7-2 to TRBJ1-1, with no clear D. The clonotype was recovered from an adult woman who had mild COVID-19 (a few samples of this study predate the infection). Cell type and time point are not known. The sample consisted of PBMCs or a T cell subset sorted from them (not recorded which). The CDR3 here is CASSFRAEAFF. The CDR3 bases are TGTGCCAGCAGCTTCCGGGCTGAAGCTTTCTTT.